The 5 T cell receptor beta chains below all came from one sample that was sequenced in a study of regulatory T cells in long-lasting Graves disease. To make TCR beta libraries, researchers used iRepertoire HTBI primers and Arm-PCR of CDR3 regions. In TCRdb, the multiplex PCR reads were re-called with MiXCR into one record per CDR3 protein. The table records around 320,000 distinct CDR3 sequences, approximately 15% of them present only once. Time point: newly diagnosed GD, antithyroid drugs for less than 3 months. The TCR library used RNA extracted from PBMCs. These data were also filed under a second study, of T cells in Graves' hyperthyroidism and ophthalmopathy.

The sample in question was peripheral blood mononuclear cells (PBMCs), obtained at new diagnosis, from a patient treated with antithyroid drugs. These receptor sequences come from a man in his forties with Graves disease.

This clonotype was detected many times. V usage is TRBV28 and J usage is TRBJ1-3, with D unclear. Germline assignment: CDR1 MDHEN and CDR2 SYDVKM. CDR3 size: 18 residues. V shed 7 bases and J shed 0 bases, with 22 bases lying between them. As DNA, the CDR3 is TGTGCCAGCAAAGTCTCGGGATGGCGCAGCCGCTCTGGAAACACCATATATTTT. It encodes CASKVSGWRSRSGNTIYF.

Ten or more counts support this clonotype. This chain uses TRBV28 with TRBJ2-7, with 7 positions matching TRBD1. The V gene's germline CDR1 is MDHEN and CDR2 SYDVKM. CDR3 length: 14 residues. Trimming cost V 3 bases and J 5 bases; bases outside gene matches: 7. CDR3 amino acids: CASSFRQGHHEQYF. DNA for the CDR3: TGTGCCAGCAGTTTCCGACAGGGCCACCACGAGCAGTACTTC.

This clonotype has a count of ten or more. This chain joins TRBV3-1 and TRBJ1-1; D is perhaps TRBD1 (6 bases). V shed 0 bases and J shed 5 bases, with 10 bases lying between them. The CDR3 runs to 14 residues. The V gene's germline CDR1 is LGHDT and CDR2 YNNKEL (reference sequence). CDR3 region: CASSQEGARTEAFF. The CDR3, as DNA: TGTGCCAGCAGCCAAGAGGGGGCGCGGACTGAAGCTTTCTTT. Complete variable domain (other parts from reference TRBV3-1 and TRBJ1-1): DTAVSQTPKYLVTQMGNDKSIKCEQNLGHDTMYWYKQDSKKFLKIMFSYNNKELIINETVPNRFSPKSPDKAHLNLHINSLELGDSAVYFCASSQEGARTEAFFGQGTRLTVV.

This clonotype was seen repeatedly, ten times or more. This chain uses TRBV5-1 with TRBJ2-7; TRBD1 is a possible D gene (6 bases). The CDR3 contains 14 residues. Germline CDR1 and CDR2: SGHRS and YFSETQ. V lost 2 bases to trimming and J lost 7 bases, with 16 bases between them. DNA of the CDR3: TGCGCCAGCAGCTTCAGGGGCGACTTGAGGGAGCAGTACTTC. Translated, it gives CASSFRGDLREQYF. Full variable domain (outside the CDR3, taken from reference TRBV5-1 and TRBJ2-7): KAGVTQTPRYLIKTRGQQVTLSCSPISGHRSVSWYQQTPGQGLQFLFEYFSETQRNKGNFPGRFSGRQFSNSRSEMNVSTLELGDSALYLCASSFRGDLREQYFGPGTRLTVT.

The chain has TRBV7-9 and TRBJ2-2; D is tentatively TRBD1 or TRBD2 (5 bases each). This CDR3 has 16 residues. Trimming took off 5 bases at V and 0 bases at J, with 13 bases between the two ends. CDR1 and CDR2 from the germline V gene are SEHNR and FQNEAQ (reference sequence). CDR3 region: CASSTAGTANTGELFF. In nucleotides, the CDR3 is TGTGCCAGCAGCACAGCCGGGACGGCGAACACCGGGGAGCTGTTTTTT.